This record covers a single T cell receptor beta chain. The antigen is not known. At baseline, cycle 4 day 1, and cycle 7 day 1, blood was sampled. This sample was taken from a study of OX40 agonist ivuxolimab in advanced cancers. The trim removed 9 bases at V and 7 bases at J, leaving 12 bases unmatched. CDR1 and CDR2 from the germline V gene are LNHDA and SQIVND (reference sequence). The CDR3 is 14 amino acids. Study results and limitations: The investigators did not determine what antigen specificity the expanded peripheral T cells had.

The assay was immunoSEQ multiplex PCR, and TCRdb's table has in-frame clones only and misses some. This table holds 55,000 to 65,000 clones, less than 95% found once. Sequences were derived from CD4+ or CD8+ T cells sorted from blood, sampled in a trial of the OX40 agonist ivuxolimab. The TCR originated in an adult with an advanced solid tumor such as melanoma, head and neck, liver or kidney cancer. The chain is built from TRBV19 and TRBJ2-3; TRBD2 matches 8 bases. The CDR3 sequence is CASKSGGGPYTQYF. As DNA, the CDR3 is TGTGCCAGCAAAAGCGGGGGAGGACCTTATACGCAGTATTTT.